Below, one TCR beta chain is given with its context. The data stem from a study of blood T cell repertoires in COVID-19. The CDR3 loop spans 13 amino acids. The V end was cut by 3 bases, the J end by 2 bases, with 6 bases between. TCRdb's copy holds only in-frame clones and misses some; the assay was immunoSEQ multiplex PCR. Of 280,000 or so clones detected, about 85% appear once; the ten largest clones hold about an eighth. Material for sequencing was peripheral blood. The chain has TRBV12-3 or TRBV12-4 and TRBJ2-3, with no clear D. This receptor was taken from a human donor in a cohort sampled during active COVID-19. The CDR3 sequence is CASSFVVTDTQYF. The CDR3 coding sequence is TGTGCCAGCAGTTTCGTAGTCACAGATACGCAGTATTTT.